The next 3 T cell receptor beta chains were all read from a single sample in a study of blood T cells in healthy people across ages. Together with a sample-barcoded 5' primer, a J-beta primer mix was included in a second PCR lasting roughly 6 to 12 cycles. TCRdb analysed the 5' RACE reads with MiXCR anew, one entry per CDR3 protein. The repertoire includes about 770,000 distinct CDR3 sequences, under 55% of them detected once, and about 21% sits in the top ten. Sequencing was done on a sample of blood. The source of these receptors is a man in his sixties in good health.

This sequence joins TRBV20-1 and TRBJ2-3; weak D call: TRBD1 (6 bases). The CDR3 totals 15 residues. Between the trimmed V and J ends, which lost 2 bases and 1 base, there was a span of 13 bases. Germline V gene sequence: CDR1 DFQATT, CDR2 SNEGSKA (reference sequence). The DNA of the CDR3 is TGCAGTGCTAGACAACAGGGTTACCGCACAGATACGCAGTATTTT. Amino acids: CSARQQGYRTDTQYF.

This chain links TRBV6-1 with TRBJ2-7; D may correspond to TRBD1 or TRBD2 (6 bases each). Matching the DNA end better, TRBJ2-5 makes the J call doubtful. This CDR3 has 18 residues. Looked up from germline, CDR1 is MNHNS and CDR2 is SASEGT. The CDR3: CASSSGGVGGAGGETQYF. The CDR3 nucleotides read TGTGCCAGCAGTAGTGGCGGGGTGGGGGGCGCAGGTGGAGAGACCCAGTACTTC.

In this sample, this clonotype turned up many times. This chain links TRBV7-6 with TRBJ1-1; no clear D. Germline V gene sequence: CDR1 SGHVS, CDR2 FNYEAQ. V dropped 2 bases and J dropped 10 bases, with 14 bases sitting between them. CDR3 length equals 13 residues. CDR3: CASSLSLASVAFF. The DNA for the CDR3 is TGTGCCAGCAGCTTATCATTAGCCTCGGTAGCTTTCTTT.